The 20 T cell receptor beta chains below were found in one sample sequenced in a study of CD8 T cells in ankylosing spondylitis. TCRdb ran MiXCR on the 5' RACE reads and lists one entry per CDR3 protein. The sample contains a few hundred thousand distinct CDR3 sequences, around 25% of which appear only once. The material sequenced was blood, either unsorted or a sorted T cell fraction (not recorded which). These receptors all stem from a male donor with ankylosing spondylitis or in good health (not recorded which).

This clonotype has more than one count but fewer than ten. Relative to the germline gene, one junction end is altered; a read error may explain this. The chain is built from TRBV12-3 or TRBV12-4 and TRBJ1-3; TRBD1 agrees at 7 bases. The CDR3 spans 10 residues. CDR3 in DNA: TGTGCCAGCACCGGAGACAGGGCCCATTTT. Protein sequence: CASTGDRAHF.

This chain joins TRBV20-1 and TRBJ2-2; D gene uncertain. Between the trimmed V and J ends, which lost 8 bases and 3 bases, there was a span of 10 bases. This CDR3 is built from 12 residues. Germline CDR1 and CDR2: DFQATT and SNEGSKA (reference sequence). This CDR3 reads CSYCRDTGELFF. In nucleotides, the CDR3 is TGCAGTTATTGTAGGGACACCGGGGAGCTGTTTTTT.

The chain recombines TRBV6-2 or TRBV6-3 with TRBJ2-3, with TRBD2 matching over 10 bases. The CDR3 contains 15 residues. J was trimmed by 4 bases and V by 4 bases; bases with no gene match: 5. In germline, CDR1 is MNHEY, CDR2 SVGEGT. CDR3 coding DNA: TGTGCCAGCAGTTCCCCTAGCGGGGGCGCAGATACGCAGTATTTT. Its protein product is CASSSPSGGADTQYF.

Many counts were recorded for this clonotype. The chain employs TRBV29-1 and TRBJ2-1, with D unresolved. Trimming removed 5 bases at V and 0 bases at J, with 14 bases between. Germline CDR1 is SQVTM and CDR2 is ANQGSEA. The CDR3 extends over 15 amino acids. CDR3 nucleotides: TGCAGCGTTTCCCCAGGACCGAGCTCCTACAATGAGCAGTTCTTC. It specifies CSVSPGPSSYNEQFF.

The chain recombines TRBV12-3 or TRBV12-4 with TRBJ1-6, with D hard to call. Trimming shortened V by 6 bases and J by 7 bases, and 10 bases separated the two germline ends. CDR3 length equals 13 residues. For the CDR3, the DNA is TGTGCCAGCAGCCCTGGTGGGAATTCACCCCTCCACTTT. Encoded protein: CASSPGGNSPLHF.

V is TRBV20-1 and J is TRBJ2-2; no clear D gene. The CDR3 totals 14 residues. Germline CDR1 DFQATT, CDR2 SNEGSKA (reference sequence). V lost 3 bases to trimming and J lost 5 bases, with 13 bases between them. The DNA for the CDR3 is TGCAGTGCTAGTTCCCAACCTGGAACCGGGGAGCTGTTTTTT. Protein product: CSASSQPGTGELFF.

The chain uses TRBV5-6 and TRBJ1-6, with 10 bases aligning to TRBD1. The CDR3 runs to 16 residues. V was pared by 3 bases and J by 9 bases, with 9 bases of the junction left unmatched. From germline, CDR1 is SGHDT and CDR2 YYEEEE. CDR3 bases: TGTGCCAGCAGCTCCGGGACAGGGGCCTGGATTTCACCCCTCCACTTT. It specifies CASSSGTGAWISPLHF.

The chain joins TRBV7-6 to TRBJ2-1; TRBD1 is a possible D gene (7 bases). This CDR3 has 15 residues. Germline CDR1 reads SGHVS; CDR2 reads FNYEAQ. V lost 5 bases, J lost 5 bases, and 16 bases lay in between. CDR3 sequence (DNA): TGTGCCAGCAGCCGGGGACAGAGGGGGGACAATGAGCAGTTCTTC. This encodes CASSRGQRGDNEQFF.

CDR3 amino acids: CASSGQGASTEAFF. The CDR3 DNA is TGTGCCAGCAGTGGGCAGGGGGCATCGACTGAAGCTTTCTTT. The V gene is TRBV2, the J gene TRBJ1-1, with TRBD1 identical over 8 bases. This CDR3 region has 14 residues. With V trimmed by 4 bases and J by 5 bases, 6 bases remained unmatched. Germline V lookup: CDR1 SNHLY, CDR2 FYNNEI. Filled out from reference TRBV2 and TRBJ1-1, the complete variable domain reads EPEVTQTPSHQVTQMGQEVILRCVPISNHLYFYWYRQILGQKVEFLVSFYNNEISEKSEIFDDQFSVERPDGSNFTLKIRSTKLEDSAMYFCASSGQGASTEAFFGQGTRLTVV.

This clonotype was detected ten times or more. The chain employs TRBV12-3 or TRBV12-4 and TRBJ1-1, with D uncertain. With 8 bases removed from V and 4 bases from J, the gap between germline ends came to 8 bases. The CDR3 consists of 11 residues. DNA of the CDR3: TGTGCCAGCGGGGAGGGCACTGAAGCTTTCTTT. This codes for CASGEGTEAFF.

This clonotype was seen more than once but under ten times. The chain employs TRBV20-1 and TRBJ2-5; D is uncertain. Trimming stripped 2 bases from V and 5 bases from J, with 9 bases between. The CDR3 spans 12 residues. The germline CDR1 and CDR2 sequences are DFQATT and SNEGSKA (reference sequence). The CDR3 DNA is TGCAGTGCTAGACCACAAGGGGAGACCCAGTACTTC. This gives the protein CSARPQGETQYF.

This chain uses TRBV18 with TRBJ2-5; maybe TRBD2 (6 bases). V was shortened by 2 bases and J by 5 bases, with 12 bases between the two germline ends. The CDR3 is 14 amino acids. Germline CDR1 is KGHSH and CDR2 is LQKENI. The CDR3: CASSPSGGEETQYF. CDR3 DNA sequence: TGTGCCAGCTCACCATCCGGGGGTGAGGAGACCCAGTACTTC.

This clonotype has ten or more counts. The chain uses TRBV20-1 and TRBJ1-1; D is ambiguous. This CDR3 is built from 12 residues. The V end was cut by 1 base, the J end by 11 bases, with 14 bases between. Germline CDR1 DFQATT, CDR2 SNEGSKA (reference sequence). The CDR3 reads CSARGTEPRAFF. Here the CDR3 DNA reads TGCAGTGCTAGAGGGACGGAGCCAAGGGCTTTCTTT.

This clonotype was picked up many times. This chain connects TRBV29-1 to TRBJ2-3, with a weak D call TRBD2 (7 bases). Germline CDR1 is SQVTM and CDR2 is ANQGSEA. With 3 bases removed from V and 5 bases from J, the gap between germline ends came to 18 bases. The CDR3 length is 15 residues. CDR3 sequence: CSVDGRGVREDTQYF. The CDR3 DNA follows: TGCAGCGTTGATGGGAGGGGGGTCCGAGAAGATACGCAGTATTTT.

The J gene is TRBJ2-2, the V gene TRBV20-1, with TRBD2 matching over 14 bases. Trimming removed 5 bases from V and 2 bases from J; junction bases left unmatched: 4. Germline assignment: CDR1 DFQATT and CDR2 SNEGSKA (reference sequence). CDR3 length: 16 residues. CDR3 amino acids: CSARGLAGDNTGELFF. CDR3 bases: TGCAGTGCTCGGGGACTAGCGGGGGATAACACCGGGGAGCTGTTTTTT.

This clonotype has more than one count but fewer than ten. As DNA, the CDR3 is TGTGCCAGCAGCGTAGCTCAGACCCACCAAGAGACCCAGTACTTC. Its translation is CASSVAQTHQETQYF. The V gene is TRBV9, the J gene TRBJ2-5; D is unresolved. The CDR3 runs to 15 residues. The germline gives CDR1 SGDLS, CDR2 YYNGEE. Between the trimmed V and J ends, which lost 0 bases and 0 bases, there was a span of 9 bases.

This clonotype was seen at least ten times. The V and J genes are TRBV29-1 and TRBJ1-2, with no clear D. This CDR3 is 11 amino acids long. The V end was cut by 3 bases, the J end by 8 bases, with 10 bases between. CDR1 is SQVTM, CDR2 ANQGSEA, per germline. The CDR3 loop is CSVDAVKGYTF. The DNA for the CDR3 is TGCAGCGTTGATGCCGTTAAAGGCTACACCTTC.

The gene calls are TRBV20-1 and TRBJ1-4, with a weak D call TRBD1 (5 bases). V was cut by 5 bases and J by 1 base, with 17 bases left in between. Germline CDR1 is DFQATT and CDR2 is SNEGSKA (reference sequence). The CDR3 consists of 16 residues. DNA of the CDR3: TGCAGTGCTCACAGTCGGGGGATGGTAACTAATGAAAAACTGTTTTTT. Translated: CSAHSRGMVTNEKLFF.

This clonotype was seen ten or more times. V gene TRBV2 combines with J gene TRBJ1-5; D possibly corresponds to TRBD1 (6 bases). CDR1 SNHLY and CDR2 FYNNEI come from the germline V gene. The CDR3 covers 13 residues. Trimming stripped 6 bases from V and 6 bases from J, with 12 bases between. CDR3 loop: CASRGAEGQPQHF. CDR3 DNA sequence: TGTGCCAGCAGGGGGGCAGAAGGTCAGCCCCAGCATTTT.

A note on this clonotype: A read error may account for a junction end that differs from germline. This rearrangement joins TRBV2 to TRBJ2-4; D is uncertain. There are 14 residues in the CDR3. Germline-derived CDR1 and CDR2 are SNHLY and FYNNEI. CDR3 region: CASRLSAAINIQYF. The CDR3 bases are TGTGCCAGCCGTCTCAGCGCAGCCATAAACATTCAGTACTTC.